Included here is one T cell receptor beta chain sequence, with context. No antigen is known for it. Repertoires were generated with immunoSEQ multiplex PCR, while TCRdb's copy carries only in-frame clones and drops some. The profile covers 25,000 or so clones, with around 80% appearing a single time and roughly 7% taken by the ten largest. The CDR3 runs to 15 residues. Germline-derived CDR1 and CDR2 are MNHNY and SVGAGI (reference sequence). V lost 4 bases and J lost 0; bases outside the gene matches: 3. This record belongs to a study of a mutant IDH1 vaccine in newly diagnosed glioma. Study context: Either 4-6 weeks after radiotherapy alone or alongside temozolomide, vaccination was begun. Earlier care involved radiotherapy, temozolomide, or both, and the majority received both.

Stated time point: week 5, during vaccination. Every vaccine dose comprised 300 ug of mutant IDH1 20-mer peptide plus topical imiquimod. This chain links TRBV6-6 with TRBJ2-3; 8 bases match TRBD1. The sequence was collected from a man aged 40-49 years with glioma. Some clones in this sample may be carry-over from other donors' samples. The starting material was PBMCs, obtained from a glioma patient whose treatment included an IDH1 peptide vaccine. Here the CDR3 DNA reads TGTGCCAGCAGTTCAAACAGGGGGAGCACAGATACGCAGTATTTT. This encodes CASSSNRGSTDTQYF.